This TCR beta chain was recovered during a study of blood T cell repertoires in COVID-19. The CDR3 contains 13 residues. J was trimmed by 10 bases and V by 6 bases; bases with no gene match: 7. Germline-derived CDR1 and CDR2 are SGHTA and FQGNSA. The table came from immunoSEQ multiplex PCR; TCRdb's copy has only in-frame clones and leaves some out. The sample lists roughly 150,000 clones, around 87% occurring once. The sequence was obtained from a man older than 75 with acute or convalescent COVID-19. The sequenced material came from peripheral blood. This chain links TRBV7-2 with TRBJ2-1, with 9 nucleotides matching TRBD2. Written as DNA, the CDR3 is TGTGCCAGCAGACCAGCGCTAGCGGGAGAGCAGTTCTTC. Translation: CASRPALAGEQFF. Variable domain in full (rest from reference TRBV7-2 and TRBJ2-1): GAGVSQSPSNKVTEKGKDVELRCDPISGHTALYWYRQSLGQGLEFLIYFQGNSAPDKSGLPSDRFSAERTGGSVSTLTIQRTQQEDSAVYLCASRPALAGEQFFGPGTRLTVL.